This TCR beta chain was profiled in a study of CD8 T cells in Susac syndrome. Regarding the study as a whole: An acknowledgment was made by the study that its TCR sequencing and HLA analysis involved relatively few individuals.

A quantity of 0.5 to 1 ug RNA underwent reverse transcription using random hexamers. A multiplex approach, immunoSEQ multiplex PCR, amplified TCR beta CDR3 across 54 Vbeta and 13 Jbeta. One entry per CDR3 protein, called by TCRdb with MiXCR from the immunoSEQ multiplex PCR reads. The sample carries tens of thousands of distinct CDR3 sequences, less than 95% recorded once. As concerns this clonotype: As yet, its antigen is unknown.

The multiple sclerosis control cohort comprised treatment-naive individuals presenting with stable or active relapsing-remitting disease. The CDR3 is 12 residues long. Trimming removed 6 bases from V and 5 bases from J, with 10 bases in between. CDR1 is MNHEY and CDR2 is SVGAGI in the germline V gene. This receptor was identified in a human donor with multiple sclerosis. This sequence joins TRBV6-5 and TRBJ1-2, with D possibly matching TRBD1 (5 bases). Sequencing input: CD8+ T cells from PBMCs. CDR3 nucleotide sequence: TGTGCCAGCAGGGGACGGTCGTATGGCTACACCTTC. Residues: CASRGRSYGYTF.